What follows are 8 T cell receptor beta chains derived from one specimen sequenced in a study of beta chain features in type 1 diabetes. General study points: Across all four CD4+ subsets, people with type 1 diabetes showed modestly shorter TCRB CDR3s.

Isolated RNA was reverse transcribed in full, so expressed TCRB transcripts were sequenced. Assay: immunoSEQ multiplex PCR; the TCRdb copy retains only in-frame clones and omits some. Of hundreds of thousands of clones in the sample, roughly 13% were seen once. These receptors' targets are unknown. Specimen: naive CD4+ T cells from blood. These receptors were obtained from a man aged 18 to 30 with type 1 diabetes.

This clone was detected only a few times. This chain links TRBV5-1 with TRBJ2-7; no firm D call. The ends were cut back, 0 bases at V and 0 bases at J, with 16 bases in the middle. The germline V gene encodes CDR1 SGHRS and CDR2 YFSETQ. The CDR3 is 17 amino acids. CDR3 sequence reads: CASSLAPDGRNSYEQYF. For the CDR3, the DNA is TGCGCCAGCAGCTTGGCCCCTGATGGCAGAAACTCCTACGAGCAGTACTTC.

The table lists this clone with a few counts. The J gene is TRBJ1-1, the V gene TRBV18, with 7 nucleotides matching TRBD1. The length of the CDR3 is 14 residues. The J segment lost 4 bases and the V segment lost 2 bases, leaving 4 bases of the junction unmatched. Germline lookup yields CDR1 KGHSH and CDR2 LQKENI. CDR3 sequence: CASSPRQGVTEAFF. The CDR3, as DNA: TGTGCCAGCTCACCAAGGCAGGGGGTCACTGAAGCTTTCTTT.

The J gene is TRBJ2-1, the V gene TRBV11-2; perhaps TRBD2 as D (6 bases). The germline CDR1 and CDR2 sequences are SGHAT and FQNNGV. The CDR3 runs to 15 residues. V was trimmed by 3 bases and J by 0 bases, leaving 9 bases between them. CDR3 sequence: CASSFRDFSYNEQFF. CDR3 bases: TGTGCCAGCAGCTTCCGGGACTTCTCCTACAATGAGCAGTTCTTC.

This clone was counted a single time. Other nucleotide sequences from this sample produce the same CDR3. CDR3 sequence (DNA): TGTGCCAGCAGCGTAGCTATAGATACGCAGTATTTT. Protein sequence: CASSVAIDTQYF. The chain recombines TRBV9 with TRBJ2-3, with unresolved D. The CDR3 runs 12 residues. The germline CDR1 and CDR2 sequences are SGDLS and YYNGEE. V lost 0 bases and J lost 5, with 4 bases in between.

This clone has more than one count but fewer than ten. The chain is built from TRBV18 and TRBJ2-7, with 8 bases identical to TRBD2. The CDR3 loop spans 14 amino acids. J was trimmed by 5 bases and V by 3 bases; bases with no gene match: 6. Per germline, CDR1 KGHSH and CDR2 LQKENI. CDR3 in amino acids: CASSPRREADEQYF. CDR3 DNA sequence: TGTGCCAGCTCACCCCGGCGGGAGGCGGACGAGCAGTACTTC.

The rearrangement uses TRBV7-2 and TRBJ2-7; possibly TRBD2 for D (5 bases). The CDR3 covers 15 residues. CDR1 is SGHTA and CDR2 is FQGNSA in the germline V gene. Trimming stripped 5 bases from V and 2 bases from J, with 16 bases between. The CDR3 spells CASSPRAGPAYEQYF. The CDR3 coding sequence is TGTGCCAGCAGCCCCCGGGCGGGTCCCGCCTACGAGCAGTACTTC.

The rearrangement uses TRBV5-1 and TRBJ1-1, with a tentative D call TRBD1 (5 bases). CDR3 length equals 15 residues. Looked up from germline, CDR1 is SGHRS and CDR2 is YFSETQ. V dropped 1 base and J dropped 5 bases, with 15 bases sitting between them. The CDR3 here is CASSLLEGKGTEAFF. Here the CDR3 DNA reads TGCGCCAGCAGCTTGCTGGAGGGGAAAGGAACTGAAGCTTTCTTT. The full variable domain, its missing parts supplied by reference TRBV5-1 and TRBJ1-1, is KAGVTQTPRYLIKTRGQQVTLSCSPISGHRSVSWYQQTPGQGLQFLFEYFSETQRNKGNFPGRFSGRQFSNSRSEMNVSTLELGDSALYLCASSLLEGKGTEAFFGQGTRLTVV.

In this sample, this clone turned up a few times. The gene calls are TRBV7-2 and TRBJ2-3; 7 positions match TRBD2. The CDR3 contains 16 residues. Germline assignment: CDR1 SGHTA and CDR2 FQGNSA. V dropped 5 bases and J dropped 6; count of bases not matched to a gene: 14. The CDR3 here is CASSRPSGTFEDTQYF. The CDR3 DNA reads TGTGCCAGCAGCCGCCCTAGCGGTACTTTCGAGGATACGCAGTATTTT.